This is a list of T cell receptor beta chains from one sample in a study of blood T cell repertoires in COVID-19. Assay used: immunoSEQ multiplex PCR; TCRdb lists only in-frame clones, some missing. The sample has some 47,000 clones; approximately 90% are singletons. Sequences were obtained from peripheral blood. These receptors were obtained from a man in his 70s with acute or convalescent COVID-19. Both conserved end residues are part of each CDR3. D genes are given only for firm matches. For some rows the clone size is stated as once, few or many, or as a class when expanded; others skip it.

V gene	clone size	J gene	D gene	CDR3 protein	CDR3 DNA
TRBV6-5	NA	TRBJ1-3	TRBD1	CASSYSGQGAGNTIYF	TGTGCCAGCAGTTACTCGGGACAGGGGGCTGGAAACACCATATATTTT
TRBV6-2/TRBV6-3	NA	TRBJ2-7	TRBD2	CASSLRTSRAYEQYF	TGTGCCAGCAGCCTCCGGACTAGCCGTGCCTACGAGCAGTACTTC
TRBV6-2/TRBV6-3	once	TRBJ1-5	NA	CASSYSGGSNQPQHF	TGTGCCAGCAGTTACTCAGGGGGTAGCAATCAGCCCCAGCATTTT
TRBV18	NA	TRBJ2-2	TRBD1	CASSPPGQHTTGELFF	TGTGCCAGCTCACCTCCGGGACAGCACACCACCGGGGAGCTGTTTTTT
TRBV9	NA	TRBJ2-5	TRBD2	CASSVQPTPSGQETQYF	TGTGCCAGCAGCGTACAACCAACCCCTAGCGGGCAAGAGACCCAGTACTTC
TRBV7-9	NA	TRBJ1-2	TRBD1	CASSPDRGRGYTF	TGTGCCAGCAGCCCCGACAGGGGTCGTGGCTACACCTTC
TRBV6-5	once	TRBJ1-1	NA	CASSYGQLNTEAFF	TGTGCCAGCAGTTACGGACAGTTGAACACTGAAGCTTTCTTT
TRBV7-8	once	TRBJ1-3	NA	CASSLGLSGNTIYF	TGTGCCAGCAGCTTAGGGCTTTCTGGAAACACCATATATTTT
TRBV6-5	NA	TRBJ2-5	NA	CASSYSLTQYF	TGTGCCAGCAGTTATAGCCTGACCCAGTACTTC
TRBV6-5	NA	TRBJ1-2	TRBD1	CASTSRQGADYGYTF	TGTGCCAGCACTTCAAGACAGGGGGCGGACTATGGCTACACCTTC